What follows describes a single T cell receptor (beta chain). Its target is unknown. The data stem from a study of cytomegalovirus exposure and HLA in healthy donors. General observations from the study: Presence/absence comparisons presumed near-even sequencing depth among donors.

All the people who gave samples were healthy bone marrow donors. The V gene's germline CDR1 is SGHDN and CDR2 FVKESK. The CDR3 extends over 15 amino acids. Unmatched junction bases numbered 6, after V lost 1 base and J lost 3 bases. The PCR employed 60 Vbeta primers together with 13 Jbeta primers. Profiling relied on immunoSEQ multiplex PCR, and the TCRdb table lists in-frame clones only, not all of them. Among under 250,000 clones listed, roughly 85% were seen once. The sequenced sample consisted of PBMCs. The TCR was taken from a woman aged 25 to 39 in good health and CMV-seropositive. The chain combines TRBV14 with TRBJ2-7; TRBD1 matches at 7 bases. CDR3 region: CASSQVGGRGYEQYF. CDR3 in DNA: TGTGCCAGCAGCCAAGTAGGGGGCCGGGGCTACGAGCAGTACTTC.